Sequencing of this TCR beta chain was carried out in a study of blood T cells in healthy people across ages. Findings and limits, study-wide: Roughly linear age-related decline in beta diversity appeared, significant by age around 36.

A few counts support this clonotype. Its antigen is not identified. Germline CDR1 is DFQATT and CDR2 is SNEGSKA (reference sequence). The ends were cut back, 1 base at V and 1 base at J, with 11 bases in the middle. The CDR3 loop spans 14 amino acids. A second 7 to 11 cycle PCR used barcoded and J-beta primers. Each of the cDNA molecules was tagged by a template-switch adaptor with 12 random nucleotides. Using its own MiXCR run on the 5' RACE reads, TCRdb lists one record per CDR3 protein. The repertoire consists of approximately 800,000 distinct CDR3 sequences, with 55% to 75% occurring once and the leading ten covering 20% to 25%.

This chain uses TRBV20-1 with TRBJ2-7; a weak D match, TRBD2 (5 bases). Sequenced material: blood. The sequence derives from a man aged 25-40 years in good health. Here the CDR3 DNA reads TGCAGTGCTAGAGTTCGGACTGGATCCTACGAGCAGTACTTC. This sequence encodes CSARVRTGSYEQYF.